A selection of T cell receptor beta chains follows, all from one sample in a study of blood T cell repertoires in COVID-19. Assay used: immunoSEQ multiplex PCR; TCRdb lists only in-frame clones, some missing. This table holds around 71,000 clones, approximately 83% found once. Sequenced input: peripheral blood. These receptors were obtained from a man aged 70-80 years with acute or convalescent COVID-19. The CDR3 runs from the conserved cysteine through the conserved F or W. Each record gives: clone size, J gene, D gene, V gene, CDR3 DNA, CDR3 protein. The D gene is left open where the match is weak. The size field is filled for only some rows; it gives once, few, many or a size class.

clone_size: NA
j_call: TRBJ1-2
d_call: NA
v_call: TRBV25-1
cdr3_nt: TGTGCCAGCAGTGAGCGCGGGGCGTTGGGCTACACCTTC
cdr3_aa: CASSERGALGYTF

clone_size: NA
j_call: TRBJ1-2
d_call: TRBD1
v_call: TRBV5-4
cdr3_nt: TGTGCCAGCAGCGGCTGGGACAGTCTAGGGGATGGCTACACCTTC
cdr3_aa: CASSGWDSLGDGYTF

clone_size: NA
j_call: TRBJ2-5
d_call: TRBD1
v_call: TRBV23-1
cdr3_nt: TGCGCCAGCAGTCAATTCCGACAGGGGGGAGAGACCCAGTACTTC
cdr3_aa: CASSQFRQGGETQYF

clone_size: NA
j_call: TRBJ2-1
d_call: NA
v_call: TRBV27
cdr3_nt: TGTGCCAGCAGTGCCCCAACAGGGCCCCTATACAATGAGCAGTTCTTC
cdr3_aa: CASSAPTGPLYNEQFF

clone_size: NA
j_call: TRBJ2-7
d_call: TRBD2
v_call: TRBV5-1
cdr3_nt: TGCGCCAGCGGATATACTAGCGGCTCCTACGAGCAGTACTTC
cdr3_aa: CASGYTSGSYEQYF

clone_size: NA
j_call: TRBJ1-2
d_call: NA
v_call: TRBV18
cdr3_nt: TGTGCCAGCTCACCATATCAGGGGAACTATGGCTACACCTTC
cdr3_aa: CASSPYQGNYGYTF

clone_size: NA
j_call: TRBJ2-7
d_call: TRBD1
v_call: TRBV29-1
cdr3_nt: TGCAGCGTTGAGGGGACAGGGAACCCCTACGAGCAGTACTTC
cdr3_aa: CSVEGTGNPYEQYF

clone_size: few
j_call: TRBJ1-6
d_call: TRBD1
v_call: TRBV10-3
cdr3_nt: TGTGCCATCAGTGTCGGACAGGGGGAGCGGAATTCACCCCTCCACTTT
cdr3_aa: CAISVGQGERNSPLHF

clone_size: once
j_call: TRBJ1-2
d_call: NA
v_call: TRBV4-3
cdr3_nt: TGCGCCAGCAGCCAAGATCTGAGGACAACAGCTTCGAACTATGGCTACACCTTC
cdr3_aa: CASSQDLRTTASNYGYTF

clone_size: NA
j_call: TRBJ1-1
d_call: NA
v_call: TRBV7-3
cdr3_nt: TGTGCCAGCAGCTTAACTGTACAGGGCGAAGCTTTCTTT
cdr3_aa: CASSLTVQGEAFF

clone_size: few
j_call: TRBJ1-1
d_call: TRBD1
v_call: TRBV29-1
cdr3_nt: TGCAGCGTTGTGCGGGGGACAGGGGGCCCGATGAACACTGAAGCTTTCTTT
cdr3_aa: CSVVRGTGGPMNTEAFF

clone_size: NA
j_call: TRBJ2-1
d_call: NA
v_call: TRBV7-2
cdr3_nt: TGTGCCAGCAGCTTAGCGCCAACAGGGAATAGGAATGAGCAGTTCTTC
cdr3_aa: CASSLAPTGNRNEQFF

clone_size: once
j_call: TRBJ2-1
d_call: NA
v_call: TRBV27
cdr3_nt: TGTGCCAGCAGAGCGGAGGCCCAAGGGGGCTCCTACAATGAGCAGTTCTTC
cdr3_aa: CASRAEAQGGSYNEQFF

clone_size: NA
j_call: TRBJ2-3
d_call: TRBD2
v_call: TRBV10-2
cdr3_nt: TGCGCCAGCAGTGAGCCCCCTCAGCTAGCGGGAGGGAAGGCAGATACGCAGTATTTT
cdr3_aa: CASSEPPQLAGGKADTQYF

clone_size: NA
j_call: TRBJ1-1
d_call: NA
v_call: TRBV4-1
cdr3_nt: TGCGCCAGCAGCCAAGCTCAGCTCCCGGGGAGGTACACTGAAGCTTTCTTT
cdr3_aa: CASSQAQLPGRYTEAFF

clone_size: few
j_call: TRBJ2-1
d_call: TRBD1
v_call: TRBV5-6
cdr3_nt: TGTGCCAGCAGCTTGGAGGGACAGGGTGTTCATGAGCAGTTCTTC
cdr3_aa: CASSLEGQGVHEQFF

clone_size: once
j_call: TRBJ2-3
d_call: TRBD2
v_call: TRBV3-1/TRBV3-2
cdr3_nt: TGTGCCAGCAGCTACGGGACTAGCGGGAGAGGGGACAGCACAGATACGCAGTATTTT
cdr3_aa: CASSYGTSGRGDSTDTQYF

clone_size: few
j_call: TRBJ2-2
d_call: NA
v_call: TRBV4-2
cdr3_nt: TGTGCCAGCAGCCGGCTGGGGGAGGCGGGGGAGCTGTTTTTT
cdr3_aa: CASSRLGEAGELFF

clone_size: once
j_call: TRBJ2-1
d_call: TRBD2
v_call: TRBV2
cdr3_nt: TGTGCCAGCAGTAAGCTAGGGCTAGCGGGAGCCCCTGAGCAGTTCTTC
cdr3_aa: CASSKLGLAGAPEQFF

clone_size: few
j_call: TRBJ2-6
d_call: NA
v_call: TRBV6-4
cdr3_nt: TGTGCCAGCAGTGAACTCTCTGGGGCCAACGTCCTGACTTTC
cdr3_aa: CASSELSGANVLTF

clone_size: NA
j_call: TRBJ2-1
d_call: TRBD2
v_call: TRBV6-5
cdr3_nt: TGTGCCAGCAGTTTCCTAGCGGGGTACAATGAGCAGTTCTTC
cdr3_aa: CASSFLAGYNEQFF

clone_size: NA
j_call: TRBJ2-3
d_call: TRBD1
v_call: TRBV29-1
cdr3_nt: TGCAGCGTTGAAGTTACAGGGGGCTTAACAGATACGCAGTATTTT
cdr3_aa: CSVEVTGGLTDTQYF

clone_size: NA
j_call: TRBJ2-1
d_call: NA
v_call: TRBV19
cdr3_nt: TGTGCCAGTAGCCCAGGAGGGCTTGGAAATGAGCAGTTCTTC
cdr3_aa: CASSPGGLGNEQFF

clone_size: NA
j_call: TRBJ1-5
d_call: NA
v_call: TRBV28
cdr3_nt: TGTGCCAGCAGTGGAGGTATACAGGGTAGAACTTGGGATCAGCCCCAGCATTTT
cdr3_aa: CASSGGIQGRTWDQPQHF

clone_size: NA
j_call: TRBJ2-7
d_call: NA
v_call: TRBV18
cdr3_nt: TGTGCCAGCTCACCACCGAGGGAAATGGCATACGAGCAGTACTTC
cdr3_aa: CASSPPREMAYEQYF

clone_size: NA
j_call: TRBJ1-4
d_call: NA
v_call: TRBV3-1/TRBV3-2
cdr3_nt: TGTGCCAGCAGCCAGCTAGTCGACGGAAAACTGTTTTTT
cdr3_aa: CASSQLVDGKLFF

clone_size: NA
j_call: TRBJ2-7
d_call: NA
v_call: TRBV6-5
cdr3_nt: TGTGCCAGCAGTTCAAAAGGGGGTGAGCAGTACTTC
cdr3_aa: CASSSKGGEQYF

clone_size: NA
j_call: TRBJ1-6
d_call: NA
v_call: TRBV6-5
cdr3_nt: TGTGCCAGCACAACCGGGTCGGAAAATTCACCCCTCCACTTT
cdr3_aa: CASTTGSENSPLHF

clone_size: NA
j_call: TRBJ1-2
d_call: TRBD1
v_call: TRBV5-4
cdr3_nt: TGTGCCAGCAGCCTGCCCTCAGGGGGCATCAATGGCTACACCTTC
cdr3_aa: CASSLPSGGINGYTF

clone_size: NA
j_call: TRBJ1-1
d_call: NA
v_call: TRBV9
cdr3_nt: TGTGCCAGCAGCCGTCGCTCAGTGAACACTGAAGCTTTCTTT
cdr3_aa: CASSRRSVNTEAFF

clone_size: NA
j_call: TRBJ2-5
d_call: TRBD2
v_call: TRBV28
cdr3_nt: TGTGCCAGCAAGGCGGGGGGGTTGCAAGAGACCCAGTACTTC
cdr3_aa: CASKAGGLQETQYF

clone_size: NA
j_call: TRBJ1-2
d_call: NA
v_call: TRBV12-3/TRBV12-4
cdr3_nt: TGTGCCAGCAGTCTTAATAACGGGGGAGGCTACACCTTC
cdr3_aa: CASSLNNGGGYTF